The 25 T cell receptor beta chains in this list originate from one sample, sequenced in a study of technical replicates of blood from a handful of donors. The table came from immunoSEQ multiplex PCR; TCRdb's copy has only in-frame clones and leaves some out. The data show approximately 99,000 clones, nearly 97% seen once. The sequenced sample consisted of T cells isolated from PBMCs. Every receptor here comes from a human donor in good health.

The chain carries TRBV6-5 and TRBJ2-7; D is perhaps TRBD1 (5 bases). Germline V gene lookup returns CDR1 MNHEY and CDR2 SVGAGI. The CDR3 has 14 residues. The germline V and J ends were trimmed by 2 bases and 2 bases, with 10 bases remaining between them. CDR3 protein: CASSYGRVTYEQYF. CDR3 nucleotide sequence: TGTGCCAGCAGTTACGGCAGGGTTACCTACGAGCAGTACTTC.

V is TRBV30 and J is TRBJ1-3, with 10 positions matching TRBD1. The trim removed 3 bases at V and 2 bases at J, leaving 10 bases unmatched. The CDR3 loop spans 17 amino acids. Germline V gives CDR1 GTSNPN, CDR2 SVGIG (reference sequence). DNA for the CDR3: TGTGCCTGGAGGGATTGGAGGGACAGGGGTGCTGGAAACACCATATATTTT. It yields the protein CAWRDWRDRGAGNTIYF.

The genes are TRBV11-2 and TRBJ2-6; D is unclear. Germline-derived CDR1 and CDR2 are SGHAT and FQNNGV. The CDR3 consists of 15 residues. The V gene lost 1 base and the J gene lost 2 bases, with 6 bases spanning the gap. The CDR3 nucleotides are TGTGCCAGCAGCTTAGGTCCTACTGGGGCCAACGTCCTGACTTTC. This translates into CASSLGPTGANVLTF.

J is TRBJ1-2 and V is TRBV19; TRBD1 matches at 7 bases. Germline V gene sequence: CDR1 LNHDA, CDR2 SQIVND (reference sequence). The V segment lost 6 bases and the J segment 2 bases; nucleotides outside the gene matches: 3. This CDR3 has 13 residues. CDR3 sequence reads: CASSLQGNYGYTF. CDR3 in DNA: TGTGCCAGTAGCCTACAGGGGAACTATGGCTACACCTTC.

The CDR3 DNA is TGTGCCAGCAGCCAAGAAGACTTCGGACTACTTGGCTCCTACAATGAGCAGTTCTTC. It yields the protein CASSQEDFGLLGSYNEQFF. This chain joins TRBV4-2 and TRBJ2-1; D is perhaps TRBD2 (6 bases). Germline CDR1 reads LGHNA; CDR2 reads YNFKEQ. V shed 0 bases and J shed 0 bases, with 18 bases lying between them. The CDR3 has 19 residues.

This chain links TRBV5-1 with TRBJ2-5; D remains ambiguous. This CDR3 is 12 amino acids long. Germline CDR1 is SGHRS and CDR2 is YFSETQ. The V gene lost 0 bases and the J gene lost 4 bases, with 4 bases spanning the gap. CDR3 DNA: TGCGCCAGCAGCTTGGCCAGAGAGACCCAGTACTTC. The encoded protein is CASSLARETQYF. Drawing the rest from reference TRBV5-1 and TRBJ2-5, the complete variable domain is KAGVTQTPRYLIKTRGQQVTLSCSPISGHRSVSWYQQTPGQGLQFLFEYFSETQRNKGNFPGRFSGRQFSNSRSEMNVSTLELGDSALYLCASSLARETQYFGPGTRLLVL.

This clone was recorded only once. V and J are TRBV10-3 and TRBJ2-5; the D is unclear. The CDR3 length is 13 residues. The V end was cut by 4 bases, the J end by 5 bases, with 11 bases between. The germline V gene encodes CDR1 ENHRY and CDR2 SYGVKD. The CDR3 region has the DNA TGTGCCATCAGTGGGGCCCATGGTGAGACCCAGTACTTC. Its protein product is CAISGAHGETQYF.

This rearrangement joins TRBV19 to TRBJ1-3, with unresolved D. CDR1 LNHDA and CDR2 SQIVND come from the germline V gene (reference sequence). V lost 8 bases and J 4 bases, leaving 15 bases between the germline ends. This CDR3 is built from 14 residues. CDR3 protein: CASRPGVRGNTIYF. The CDR3 DNA sequence: TGTGCCAGTCGACCCGGGGTTCGGGGAAACACCATATATTTT.

V usage is TRBV18 and J usage is TRBJ1-3; 8 positions agree with TRBD1. Germline lookup yields CDR1 KGHSH and CDR2 LQKENI. The CDR3 extends over 16 amino acids. The V segment lost 4 bases and the J segment 1 base; nucleotides outside the gene matches: 6. This CDR3 is CASSLLTGVSGNTIYF. In DNA, the CDR3 is TGTGCCAGCTCACTATTGACAGGGGTTTCTGGAAACACCATATATTTT.

The rearrangement uses TRBV14 and TRBJ1-6; TRBD1 matches 8 bases. This CDR3 has 17 amino acids. CDR1 and CDR2 from the germline V gene are SGHDN and FVKESK. V lost 4 bases to trimming and J lost 0 bases; unmatched junction nucleotides: 5. The CDR3 spells CASSPHRGSSYNSPLHF. The CDR3 DNA sequence: TGTGCCAGCAGCCCGCACAGGGGGAGCTCCTATAATTCACCCCTCCACTTT.

The chain carries TRBV29-1 and TRBJ2-7; the D is unclear. The CDR3 consists of 11 residues. V was clipped by 4 bases and J by 4 bases, with 8 bases between them. The germline V gene has CDR1 SQVTM and CDR2 ANQGSEA. The CDR3 nucleotides are TGCAGCGTTGCTCCCCCGTACGAGCAGTACTTC. Translating it yields CSVAPPYEQYF.

The V call is TRBV4-2, the J call TRBJ2-7; tentatively, D is TRBD2 (6 bases). The CDR3 contains 17 residues. CDR1 is LGHNA and CDR2 is YNFKEQ in the germline V gene. Trimming removed 5 bases from V and 2 bases from J, with 22 bases in between. The CDR3 reads CASSEGTFSWTTYEQYF. The DNA for the CDR3 is TGTGCCAGCAGCGAAGGAACGTTTTCGTGGACTACCTACGAGCAGTACTTC.

This rearrangement joins TRBV27 to TRBJ1-1, with a weak D call TRBD1 (5 bases). Trimming pared 8 bases from V and 3 bases from J, leaving 19 bases between. Per germline, CDR1 MNHEY and CDR2 SMNVEV (reference sequence). The CDR3 extends over 15 amino acids. CDR3 protein: CASAPGWGVYTEAFF. CDR3 sequence (DNA): TGTGCCAGCGCACCCGGCTGGGGGGTCTACACTGAAGCTTTCTTT.

The rearrangement uses TRBV9 and TRBJ2-3; TRBD2 is a possible D gene (7 bases). This CDR3 has 17 residues. The V gene's germline CDR1 is SGDLS and CDR2 YYNGEE. V was clipped by 6 bases and J by 3 bases, with 23 bases between them. The CDR3 DNA is TGTGCCAGCAATTTCGGCGGGGGCTATTCAATAACAGATACGCAGTATTTT. This gives the protein CASNFGGGYSITDTQYF.

V is TRBV7-9 and J is TRBJ2-7, with a possible D match to TRBD2 (5 bases). V lost 2 bases to trimming and J lost 7 bases, with 9 bases between them. Germline CDR1 reads SEHNR; CDR2 reads FQNEAQ (reference sequence). CDR3 length: 12 residues. Here the CDR3 reads CASSLLSGEQYF. CDR3 nucleotides: TGTGCCAGCAGCTTATTATCGGGGGAGCAGTACTTC.

This chain links TRBV6-5 with TRBJ2-1; 10 bases line up with TRBD2. Germline V CDR1 and CDR2: MNHEY, SVGAGI. This CDR3 contains 15 residues. The trim removed 6 bases at V and 4 bases at J, leaving 6 bases unmatched. CDR3 sequence reads: CASRSSSGSYNEQFF. As DNA, the CDR3 is TGTGCCAGCAGGTCGTCTAGCGGGAGTTACAATGAGCAGTTCTTC.

The chain links TRBV19 to TRBJ1-6, with D possibly being TRBD1 (6 bases). V was clipped by 6 bases and J by 9 bases, with 18 bases between them. The CDR3 extends over 15 amino acids. From germline, CDR1 is LNHDA and CDR2 SQIVND (reference sequence). CDR3 coding DNA: TGTGCCAGTAGCCCCCCCGGGACAAGAGGTTCACCCCTCCACTTT. Translation gives CASSPPGTRGSPLHF.

This clone has a single count. The chain joins TRBV5-6 to TRBJ1-5; D might be TRBD1 (6 bases). The CDR3 spans 15 residues. Germline CDR1 SGHDT, CDR2 YYEEEE. Trimming removed 4 bases from V and 6 bases from J, with 17 bases in between. Written as DNA, the CDR3 is TGTGCCAGCAGCCCCGGGACATCCGGGTCTCAGCCCCAGCATTTT. The encoded protein is CASSPGTSGSQPQHF.

This chain uses TRBV5-1 with TRBJ2-7, with 9 positions matching TRBD1. The trim removed 3 bases at V and 3 bases at J, leaving 4 bases unmatched. CDR1 and CDR2 from the germline V gene are SGHRS and YFSETQ. This CDR3 has 14 residues. This CDR3 is CASSSQGAVYEQYF. The CDR3 DNA reads as TGCGCCAGCAGCTCACAGGGGGCTGTCTACGAGCAGTACTTC.

The V and J genes are TRBV28 and TRBJ1-4; 8 nucleotides agree with TRBD1. Trimming took 5 bases from V and 2 from J; bases not matched to a gene: 10. In germline, CDR1 is MDHEN, CDR2 SYDVKM. The CDR3 totals 17 residues. CDR3 sequence: CASSPGQVMWTNEKLFF. CDR3 nucleotide sequence: TGTGCCAGCAGTCCGGGACAGGTGATGTGGACTAATGAAAAACTGTTTTTT.

V gene TRBV5-1 combines with J gene TRBJ1-1; maybe TRBD1 (6 bases). Germline V gives CDR1 SGHRS, CDR2 YFSETQ. This CDR3 is 15 amino acids long. The germline V and J ends were trimmed by 2 bases and 3 bases, with 14 bases remaining between them. The CDR3, as DNA: TGCGCCAGCAGCTTTGGTTCGGGGGGCTACACTGAAGCTTTCTTT. Translation: CASSFGSGGYTEAFF. Using reference TRBV5-1 and TRBJ1-1 for the parts outside the CDR3, the full variable domain is KAGVTQTPRYLIKTRGQQVTLSCSPISGHRSVSWYQQTPGQGLQFLFEYFSETQRNKGNFPGRFSGRQFSNSRSEMNVSTLELGDSALYLCASSFGSGGYTEAFFGQGTRLTVV.

The chain couples TRBV13 to TRBJ2-3, with unresolved D. Per germline, CDR1 PRHDT and CDR2 FYEKMQ (reference sequence). The length of the CDR3 is 12 residues. Trimming removed 5 bases from V and 6 bases from J, with 9 bases in between. CDR3 residues: CASSTRSDTQYF. CDR3 coding DNA: TGTGCCAGCAGCACGCGTTCGGATACGCAGTATTTT.

The chain carries TRBV5-4 and TRBJ2-2; no clear D gene. V dropped 1 base and J dropped 1 base, with 5 bases sitting between them. This CDR3 has 14 amino acids. Per germline, CDR1 SGHNT and CDR2 YYREEE (reference sequence). Written as DNA, the CDR3 is TGTGCCAGCAGCTTGACACGGAACACCGGGGAGCTGTTTTTT. Translation gives CASSLTRNTGELFF. The full variable domain, completed using reference TRBV5-4 and TRBJ2-2, is ETGVTQSPTHLIKTRGQQVTLRCSSQSGHNTVSWYQQALGQGPQFIFQYYREEENGRGNFPPRFSGLQFPNYSSELNVNALELDDSALYLCASSLTRNTGELFFGEGSRLTVL.

V and J are TRBV29-1 and TRBJ1-1; 7 bases align to TRBD1. The CDR3 loop spans 12 amino acids. CDR1 SQVTM and CDR2 ANQGSEA come from the germline V gene. V lost 7 bases, J lost 1 base, and 3 bases stayed unmatched. The CDR3 reads CSAWDRNTEAFF. The DNA for the CDR3 is TGCAGCGCTTGGGACAGGAACACTGAAGCTTTCTTT. Complete variable domain (other parts from reference TRBV29-1 and TRBJ1-1): SAVISQKPSRDICQRGTSLTIQCQVDSQVTMMFWYRQQPGQSLTLIATANQGSEATYESGFVIDKFPISRPNLTFSTLTVSNMSPEDSSIYLCSAWDRNTEAFFGQGTRLTVV.

This chain uses TRBV28 with TRBJ1-5; TRBD1 is a possible D gene (5 bases). V shed 2 bases and J shed 6 bases, with 11 bases lying between them. Germline V gene data show CDR1 as MDHEN and CDR2 as SYDVKM. CDR3 length: 14 amino acids. The CDR3 sequence is CASSLRTGGQPQHF. CDR3 sequence (DNA): TGTGCCAGCAGTTTACGAACGGGGGGTCAGCCCCAGCATTTT.